This T cell receptor (beta chain) was identified in a study of cytomegalovirus exposure and HLA in healthy donors. Study-level points and caveats: Three of the chains that were CMV-associated were confirmed in vitro to be specific for CMV antigens. Both high specificity and high sensitivity reportedly marked the classifier's diagnosis of cytomegalovirus status. Among TCR beta chains, those listed as cytomegalovirus-associated numbered around 160.

V shed 3 bases, J shed 8 bases, and the junction held 13 bases outside the gene matches. Germline V gene lookup returns CDR1 SGHRS and CDR2 YFSETQ. There are 18 residues in the CDR3. The donors were in the approximately 110-subject validation cohort; that cohort was separate from the roughly 730-subject first cohort. Sequenced by immunoSEQ multiplex PCR; TCRdb stores in-frame clones only, minus some. The profile shows some 120,000 clones, more than 95% of them singletons. Details on this clone: Its target is not known.

Sequencing was done on a sample of PBMCs. This chain connects TRBV5-1 to TRBJ2-1; TRBD2 aligns across 14 bases. This TCR was sampled from a man in his late teens or twenties in good health and CMV-seronegative. The CDR3 region is CASSSHVPGLAGEDEQFF. CDR3 sequence (DNA): TGCGCCAGCAGCTCCCACGTTCCGGGACTAGCGGGAGAGGATGAGCAGTTCTTC.